The entry below describes one T cell receptor (beta chain). Antigen specificity is unknown. Profiling relied on immunoSEQ multiplex PCR, and the TCRdb table lists in-frame clones only, not all of them. The table records 45,000 to 65,000 clones, approximately 72% of them present only once. A 10-day culture period preceded the isolation of CD4+ T cells. Two doses of BNT162b2 or mRNA-1273 vaccine were administered to participants. Previously uninfected by SARS-CoV-2, the vaccine recipients also showed negative nucleocapsid antibodies. The germline V gene encodes CDR1 SGHDN and CDR2 FVKESK. The CDR3 totals 18 residues. The V and J ends lost 5 bases and 0 bases, in that order; junction bases with no gene match: 13. The sample comes from a study of vaccination effects on CD4 cells after COVID-19. Study at large: The median interval between the second dose and post-vaccine sampling was 72 days.

The study, taken as a whole, reports: The study found that only 1 of 255 vaccine-induced clones from healthy vaccinees cross-reacted with common cold coronaviruses.

This TCR derives from a human donor who received a COVID-19 vaccine. Material: CD4+ T cells from PBMCs cultured without peptide, obtained after COVID-19 vaccination. The chain recombines TRBV14 with TRBJ2-4; 7 nucleotides agree with TRBD1. The chain's CDR3 is CASSGPKQGPLAKNIQYF. CDR3 DNA: TGTGCCAGCAGCGGACCAAAACAGGGGCCACTAGCCAAAAACATTCAGTACTTC. Variable domain in full (rest from reference TRBV14 and TRBJ2-4): EAGVTQFPSHSVIEKGQTVTLRCDPISGHDNLYWYRRVMGKEIKFLLHFVKESKQDESGMPNNRFLAERTGGTYSTLKVQPAELEDSGVYFCASSGPKQGPLAKNIQYFGAGTRLSVL.